Listed here are 21 T cell receptor beta chains from one sample, sequenced in a study of T cells in Graves' hyperthyroidism and ophthalmopathy. It was RNA transcripts that yielded the amplified TCR beta CDR3 regions. The HTBI primer set drove a first-round RT-PCR of the TCR CDR3. TCRdb reanalysed the multiplex PCR reads using MiXCR and keeps one entry per CDR3 protein. The sample consists of 300,000 to 500,000 distinct CDR3 sequences, about an eighth of them appearing once. Input material: blood. The source is a man aged 50-60 years with Graves' ophthalmopathy.

Comment on this clonotype: Since a much larger clone is just one base distant, this may be a read error. The chain recombines TRBV15 with TRBJ2-4, with 9 bases identical to TRBD2. The length of the CDR3 is 17 residues. Germline V gene lookup returns CDR1 LNHNV and CDR2 YYDKDF (reference sequence). J lost 1 base, V lost 8 bases, and 12 bases had no gene match. The CDR3 spells CATAPGGGRDAKNIQYF. CDR3 sequence (DNA): TGTGCCACCGCTCCTGGGGGCGGGAGGGATGCCAAAAACATTCAGTACTTC. Looking up the rest from reference TRBV15 and TRBJ2-4 gives the full variable domain: DAMVIQNPRYQVTQFGKPVTLSCSQTLNHNVMYWYQQKSSQAPKLLFHYYDKDFNNEADTPDNFQSRRPNTSFCFLDIRSPGLGDTAMYLCATAPGGGRDAKNIQYFGAGTRLSVL.

A note on this clonotype: A much larger clone sits a single nucleotide away, making a read error possible. J is TRBJ2-7 and V is TRBV10-2; D ambiguous. V shed 3 bases and J shed 7 bases, with 13 bases lying between them. Germline V gene lookup returns CDR1 WSHSY and CDR2 SAAADI. The CDR3 contains 13 residues. The CDR3 sequence is CASSEGQSREQYF. The CDR3 coding sequence is TGCGCCAGCAGTGAAGGGCAGTCTCGGGAGCAGTACTTC.

This clonotype was seen repeatedly, ten times or more. The chain links TRBV12-3 or TRBV12-4 to TRBJ2-3; TRBD2 aligns across 11 bases. The V segment lost 6 bases and the J segment 6 bases; nucleotides outside the gene matches: 5. The CDR3 has 14 residues. This chain's CDR3 is CASSRRTSGDTQYF. The CDR3 DNA reads as TGTGCCAGCAGCCGTCGGACTAGCGGGGATACGCAGTATTTT.

There are a few counts of this clonotype. This sequence joins TRBV5-8 and TRBJ1-1, with D hard to call. V lost 4 bases and J lost 5, with 12 bases in between. The CDR3 is 13 amino acids. Germline loops: CDR1 SGHTS, CDR2 YDEGEE. The CDR3 loop is CASSKEGWTEAFF. CDR3 bases: TGTGCCAGCAGCAAAGAGGGTTGGACTGAAGCTTTCTTT.

This clonotype was detected a few times. The V call is TRBV7-9, the J call TRBJ2-5; no clear D gene. Trimming pared 4 bases from V and 3 bases from J, leaving 12 bases between. Germline V gene lookup returns CDR1 SEHNR and CDR2 FQNEAQ (reference sequence). The CDR3 totals 14 residues. The CDR3 sequence: CASSYPWPKETQYF. The CDR3 DNA reads TGTGCCAGCAGCTACCCTTGGCCTAAAGAGACCCAGTACTTC.

The chain joins TRBV6-9 to TRBJ2-1; D may match TRBD1 or TRBD2 (5 bases each). Germline CDR1 reads MNHGY; CDR2 reads SVAAGI. V was trimmed by 0 bases and J by 6 bases, leaving 9 bases between them. The CDR3 runs to 14 residues. The CDR3 region is CASSYSGPRNEQFF. CDR3 bases: TGTGCCAGCAGTTATTCGGGACCCCGCAATGAGCAGTTCTTC.

This clonotype was seen a few times. The genes are TRBV12-3 or TRBV12-4 and TRBJ2-1, with D perhaps matching TRBD1 or TRBD2 (5 bases each). The length of the CDR3 is 18 residues. Trimming shortened V by 2 bases and J by 7 bases, and 24 bases separated the two germline ends. The CDR3 bases are TGTGCCAGCAGTTTAACCCCCCTCGGGACGGGGCACAAAAATGAGCAGTTCTTC. Amino acids: CASSLTPLGTGHKNEQFF.

This clonotype was detected ten times or more. The chain is built from TRBV7-9 and TRBJ1-1, with a possible D match to TRBD1 (5 bases). The length of the CDR3 is 14 residues. CDR1 SEHNR and CDR2 FQNEAQ come from the germline V gene (reference sequence). The ends were cut back, 1 base at V and 8 bases at J, with 14 bases in the middle. The DNA for the CDR3 is TGTGCCAGCAGCTTAGTGGGGGGATCTGGGGAAGCTTTCTTT. Residues: CASSLVGGSGEAFF.

The chain has TRBV4-2 and TRBJ1-4; perhaps TRBD1 as D (5 bases). The V end lost 0 bases, the J end lost 3 bases, and 8 bases lay between the germline ends. This CDR3 comprises 15 residues. Germline V gives CDR1 LGHNA, CDR2 YNFKEQ. In DNA form, the CDR3 reads TGTGCCAGCAGCCAAGACAGGGTCTCTAATGAAAAACTGTTTTTT. Translated: CASSQDRVSNEKLFF.

The chain recombines TRBV7-9 with TRBJ2-7; possible D gene TRBD1, 5 bases. Germline V CDR1 and CDR2: SEHNR, FQNEAQ (reference sequence). The V gene lost 5 bases and the J gene lost 3 bases, with 20 bases spanning the gap. The CDR3 is 16 residues long. This CDR3 reads CASSNPPAGLHYEQYF. The CDR3 bases are TGTGCCAGCAGCAATCCCCCGGCAGGGCTACACTACGAGCAGTACTTC.

This chain connects TRBV27 to TRBJ2-1; TRBD1 matches at 8 bases. Unmatched junction bases numbered 16, after V lost 5 bases and J lost 10 bases. This CDR3 region has 16 residues. Germline lookup yields CDR1 MNHEY and CDR2 SMNVEV (reference sequence). The CDR3 spells CASSLTQGALTREQFF. The CDR3, as DNA: TGTGCCAGCAGTCTAACCCAGGGGGCCCTAACAAGGGAGCAGTTCTTC.

This clonotype came up a few times. V and J are TRBV2 and TRBJ1-2; 7 positions agree with TRBD1. V lost 6 bases, J lost 4 bases, and 11 bases stayed unmatched. CDR3 size: 15 residues. Germline V gene lookup returns CDR1 SNHLY and CDR2 FYNNEI. This chain's CDR3 is CASRLIRTGSYGYTF. DNA of the CDR3: TGTGCCAGCAGACTGATACGGACAGGATCCTATGGCTACACCTTC.

The chain has TRBV9 and TRBJ2-3, with no clear D. This CDR3 region has 15 residues. The germline V and J ends were trimmed by 6 bases and 1 base, with 15 bases remaining between them. Per germline, CDR1 SGDLS and CDR2 YYNGEE. The DNA for the CDR3 is TGTGCCAGCACCGTGGCTAGTTTGGGCACAGATACGCAGTATTTT. This gives the protein CASTVASLGTDTQYF. Complete variable domain (other parts from reference TRBV9 and TRBJ2-3): DSGVTQTPKHLITATGQRVTLRCSPRSGDLSVYWYQQSLDQGLQFLIQYYNGEERAKGNILERFSAQQFPDLHSELNLSSLELGDSALYFCASTVASLGTDTQYFGPGTRLTVL.

This clonotype was picked up a small number of times. The chain carries TRBV27 and TRBJ2-2; D ambiguous. With 1 base removed from V and 1 base from J, the gap between germline ends came to 13 bases. The CDR3 extends over 17 amino acids. Germline CDR1 MNHEY, CDR2 SMNVEV (reference sequence). CDR3 residues: CASSLWVGAGNTGELFF. The DNA for the CDR3 is TGTGCCAGCAGTTTATGGGTAGGAGCAGGGAACACCGGGGAGCTGTTTTTT.

The V gene is TRBV11-2, the J gene TRBJ2-1; TRBD2 aligns across 11 bases. The CDR3 runs 17 residues. V shed 4 bases and J 7 bases; nucleotides not matched to a gene: 12. Germline V CDR1 and CDR2: SGHAT, FQNNGV. CDR3 protein: CASSSLAGGPSGNEQFF. The CDR3 nucleotides read TGTGCCAGCAGCTCCTTAGCGGGAGGGCCCTCGGGGAATGAGCAGTTCTTC. The full variable domain, in which reference TRBV11-2 and TRBJ2-1 provide the parts outside the CDR3, is EAGVAQSPRYKIIEKRQSVAFWCNPISGHATLYWYQQILGQGPKLLIQFQNNGVVDDSQLPKDRFSAERLKGVDSTLKIQPAKLEDSAVYLCASSSLAGGPSGNEQFFGPGTRLTVL.

V and J are TRBV7-8 and TRBJ1-5; D is ambiguous. Trimming removed 6 bases at V and 6 bases at J, with 21 bases between. This CDR3 has 16 amino acids. Germline V gene sequence: CDR1 SGHVS, CDR2 FQNEAQ. CDR3 residues: CASSPLRAGGVQPQHF. CDR3 coding DNA: TGTGCCAGCAGTCCACTTAGGGCAGGTGGGGTTCAGCCCCAGCATTTT.

This clonotype was found many times. V gene TRBV28 combines with J gene TRBJ1-3, with D maybe TRBD1 (6 bases). CDR1 and CDR2 from the germline V gene are MDHEN and SYDVKM. V gave up 4 bases and J gave up 1 base, with 17 bases separating them. The CDR3 has 17 amino acids. The CDR3 sequence is CASSSPGTSLSGNTIYF. In DNA form, the CDR3 reads TGTGCCAGCAGTTCCCCCGGGACATCGCTTTCTGGAAACACCATATATTTT.

This clonotype came up many times. V and J are TRBV7-9 and TRBJ2-5; 8 bases are a match to TRBD2. The CDR3 loop spans 16 amino acids. Losses at the gene ends were 5 bases for V and 4 bases for J; bases not matched to a gene: 12. Germline V gives CDR1 SEHNR, CDR2 FQNEAQ (reference sequence). The DNA of the CDR3 is TGTGCCAGCAGCGAGGGGACTAGTTTGGTTTCAGAGACCCAGTACTTC. Translating it yields CASSEGTSLVSETQYF.

This clonotype occurred many times. The chain links TRBV6-1 to TRBJ1-5; TRBD1 matches 11 bases. The germline gives CDR1 MNHNS, CDR2 SASEGT. The CDR3 extends over 19 amino acids. The V and J ends lost 1 base and 0 bases, in that order; junction bases with no gene match: 8. The DNA of the CDR3 is TGTGCCAGCAGTGAAGTCCGGGACAGGGGGAGTTATAGCAATCAGCCCCAGCATTTT. It is translated as CASSEVRDRGSYSNQPQHF.

This clonotype has more than one count but fewer than ten. The rearrangement links TRBV7-6 to TRBJ1-4; D is unresolved. The CDR3 is made up of 13 amino acids. V dropped 5 bases and J dropped 8 bases, with 12 bases sitting between them. Germline CDR1 and CDR2: SGHVS and FNYEAQ. Here the CDR3 DNA reads TGTGCCAGCAGCCCCACGGGGTGGGAAAAACTGTTTTTT. It specifies CASSPTGWEKLFF.

The sample holds many counts of this clonotype. The CDR3 reads CASSQDPSSYNEQFF. The CDR3 DNA reads TGTGCCAGCAGCCAGGACCCCAGCTCCTACAATGAGCAGTTCTTC. The V and J genes are TRBV7-6 and TRBJ2-1, with D unclear. The V end lost 5 bases, the J end lost 0 bases, and 11 bases lay between the germline ends. In germline, CDR1 is SGHVS, CDR2 FNYEAQ. The length of the CDR3 is 15 residues.